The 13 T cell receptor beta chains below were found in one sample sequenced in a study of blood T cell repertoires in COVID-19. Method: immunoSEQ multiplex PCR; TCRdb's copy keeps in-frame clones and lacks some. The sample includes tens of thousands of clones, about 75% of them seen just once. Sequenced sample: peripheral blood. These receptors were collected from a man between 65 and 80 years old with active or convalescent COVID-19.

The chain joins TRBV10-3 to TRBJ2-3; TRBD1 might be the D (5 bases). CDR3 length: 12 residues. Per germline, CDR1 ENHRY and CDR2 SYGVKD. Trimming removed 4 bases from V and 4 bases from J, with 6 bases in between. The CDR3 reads CAISAQADTQYF. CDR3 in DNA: TGTGCCATCAGTGCACAGGCAGATACGCAGTATTTT.

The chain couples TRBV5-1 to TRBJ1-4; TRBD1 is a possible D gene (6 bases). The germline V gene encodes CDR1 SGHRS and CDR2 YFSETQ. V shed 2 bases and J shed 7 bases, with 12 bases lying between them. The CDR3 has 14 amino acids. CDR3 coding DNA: TGCGCCAGCAGCTTCGGGGGGCAGGGTGAAAAACTGTTTTTT. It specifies CASSFGGQGEKLFF.

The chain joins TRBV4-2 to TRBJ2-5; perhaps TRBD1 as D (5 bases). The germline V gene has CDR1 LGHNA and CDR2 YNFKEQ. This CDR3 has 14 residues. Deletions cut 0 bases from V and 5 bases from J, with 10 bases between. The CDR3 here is CASSQDPAGETQYF. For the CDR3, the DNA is TGTGCCAGCAGCCAAGATCCAGCAGGGGAGACCCAGTACTTC.

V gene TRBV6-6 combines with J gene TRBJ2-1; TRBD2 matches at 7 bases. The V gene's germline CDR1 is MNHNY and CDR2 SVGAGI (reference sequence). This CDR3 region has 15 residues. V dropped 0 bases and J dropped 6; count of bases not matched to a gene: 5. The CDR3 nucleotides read TGTGCCAGCAGTTACTCTCGGGGGGAAAGCAATGAGCAGTTCTTC. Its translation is CASSYSRGESNEQFF.

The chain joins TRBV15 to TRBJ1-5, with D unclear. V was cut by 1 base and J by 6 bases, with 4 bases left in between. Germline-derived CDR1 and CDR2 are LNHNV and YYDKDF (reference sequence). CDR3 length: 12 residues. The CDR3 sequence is CATSRGVQPQHF. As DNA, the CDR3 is TGTGCCACCAGCAGAGGAGTTCAGCCCCAGCATTTT.

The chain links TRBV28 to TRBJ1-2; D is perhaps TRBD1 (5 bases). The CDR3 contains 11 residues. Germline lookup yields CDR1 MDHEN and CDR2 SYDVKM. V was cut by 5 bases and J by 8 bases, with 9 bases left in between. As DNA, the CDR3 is TGTGCCAGCAGTCGGGGGAGCGGCTACACCTTC. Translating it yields CASSRGSGYTF.

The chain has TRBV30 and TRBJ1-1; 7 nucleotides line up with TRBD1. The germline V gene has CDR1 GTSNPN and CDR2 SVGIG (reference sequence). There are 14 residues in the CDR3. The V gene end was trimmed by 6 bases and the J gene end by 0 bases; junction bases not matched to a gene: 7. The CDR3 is CACEARGVNTEAFF. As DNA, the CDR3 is TGTGCCTGTGAAGCCAGGGGGGTGAACACTGAAGCTTTCTTT.

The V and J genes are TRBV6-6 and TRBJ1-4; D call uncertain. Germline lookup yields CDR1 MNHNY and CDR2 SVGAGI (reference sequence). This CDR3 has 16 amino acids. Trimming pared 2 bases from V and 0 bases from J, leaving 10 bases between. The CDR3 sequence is CASSYVRGATNEKLFF. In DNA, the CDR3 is TGTGCCAGCAGTTACGTACGAGGTGCAACTAATGAAAAACTGTTTTTT.

This CDR3 reads CASSSPTGSNQPQHF. The CDR3 DNA reads TGTGCCAGCAGTTCCCCGACAGGTAGCAATCAGCCCCAGCATTTT. The rearrangement joins TRBV28 to TRBJ1-5, with a weak D call TRBD1 (6 bases). The CDR3 covers 15 residues. Trimming stripped 4 bases from V and 0 bases from J, with 10 bases between. Germline CDR1 MDHEN, CDR2 SYDVKM.

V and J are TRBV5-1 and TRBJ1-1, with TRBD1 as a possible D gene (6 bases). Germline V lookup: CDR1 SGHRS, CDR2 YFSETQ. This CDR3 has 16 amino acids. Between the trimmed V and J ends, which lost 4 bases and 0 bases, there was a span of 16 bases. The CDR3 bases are TGCGCCAGCAGCGTGGTCACGGGACACGTGAACACTGAAGCTTTCTTT. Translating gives CASSVVTGHVNTEAFF.

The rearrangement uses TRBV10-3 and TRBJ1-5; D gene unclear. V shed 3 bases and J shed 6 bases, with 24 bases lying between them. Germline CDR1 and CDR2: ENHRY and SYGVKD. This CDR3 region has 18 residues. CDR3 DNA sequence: TGTGCCATCAGTGACGACTACAGAGAGATGGGGAGTGGTCAGCCCCAGCATTTT. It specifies CAISDDYREMGSGQPQHF.

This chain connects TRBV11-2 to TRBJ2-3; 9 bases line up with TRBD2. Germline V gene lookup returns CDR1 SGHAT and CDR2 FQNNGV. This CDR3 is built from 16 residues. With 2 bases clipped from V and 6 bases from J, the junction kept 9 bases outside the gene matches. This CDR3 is CASSLLAGAQPDTQYF. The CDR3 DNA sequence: TGTGCCAGCAGCTTATTAGCGGGGGCGCAACCCGATACGCAGTATTTT.

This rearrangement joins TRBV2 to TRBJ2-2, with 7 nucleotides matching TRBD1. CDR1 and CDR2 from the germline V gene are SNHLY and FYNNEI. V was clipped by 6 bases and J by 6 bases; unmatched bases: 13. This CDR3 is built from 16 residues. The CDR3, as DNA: TGTGCCAGCAGGCAACAAGGGGGCGTCGGGGCCGGGGAGCTGTTTTTT. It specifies CASRQQGGVGAGELFF. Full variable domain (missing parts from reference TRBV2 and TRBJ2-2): EPEVTQTPSHQVTQMGQEVILRCVPISNHLYFYWYRQILGQKVEFLVSFYNNEISEKSEIFDDQFSVERPDGSNFTLKIRSTKLEDSAMYFCASRQQGGVGAGELFFGEGSRLTVL.